This TCR beta chain was documented in a study of neurological immune-mediated disorders. Study-level findings and limits: Falling below healthy controls, multiple sclerosis showed the least TCR clonal expansion, while HTLV-1-associated myelopathy showed the most. The multiple sclerosis repertoire cluster showed no association with any clinical or MRI feature. The authors stated that larger cohorts are needed. Private repertoires in all groups were suggested, as expanded clones shared no CDR3 amino acid sequences across subjects.

With V trimmed by 4 bases and J by 1 base, 5 bases remained unmatched. Germline V gives CDR1 SQVTM, CDR2 ANQGSEA. The CDR3 sequence is 15 residues long. With 10-nucleotide random UMIs, 5'RACE was used to make the cDNA. TCRdb reanalysed the 5' RACE reads using MiXCR and keeps one entry per CDR3 protein. The table has 50,000 to 75,000 distinct CDR3 sequences, 4.1% seen once. This clonotype was seen a handful of times. Its matching antigen is unknown. V is TRBV29-1 and J is TRBJ2-3; 10 bases fit TRBD2. Sequenced input: PBMCs. This TCR derives from a man between 50 and 59 years old with multiple sclerosis. The CDR3 region has the DNA TGCAGCGTTGTCGGACTAGCGGTAGGCACAGATACGCAGTATTTT. The encoded protein is CSVVGLAVGTDTQYF.